This T cell receptor beta chain emerged from a study of blood T cell repertoires in acute mononucleosis (TCRdb year 2020). Describing the broader study: To capture the primary response, acute-phase samples were obtained within 2 weeks of when symptoms began. During acute infection, about 2.1% and 1.1% of blood CD8 T cells were made up of mean YVL-BR-specific and GLC-BM-specific cells, respectively. The mean blood EBV load was 3.8 log10 genome copies per million B cells in acute infection and about 2.5 at convalescence. What the work shows at the level of the full study, not this receptor alone: In TCR repertoire selection for BRLF1 (YVL-BR), TCRalpha CDR3 motifs had a dominant role, while TCRbeta had a minimal role. The low acute-to-convalescent clonotype overlap might be partly explained by sampling error, because only a fraction of each donor's blood was analyzed. With only a few donors in the cohort, group averages were based on very few individuals. Only around 10% of unique acute clonotypes persisted into convalescence, yet these made up most of the response; new diverse de novo clonotypes seemingly replaced the rest.

What this sample's time point label stands for: acute infectious mononucleosis, at clinical presentation within 2 weeks of symptom onset (visit 1). The study tracked CD8 T cell responses to two immunodominant EBV epitopes, BRLF1 109 (YVL-BR) and BMLF1 280 (GLC-BM), over primary infection. A positive serum heterophile antibody test and EBV viral capsid antigen-specific IgM indicated primary EBV infection. Total CD8 T cells were first enriched from PBMCs by magnetic positive selection (MACS). A FACSAria III was used to sort live CD3+ CD8+ tetramer+ cells to a purity above 90%. Cells were sorted with a PE-conjugated tetramer loaded with the BRLF1 109-117 peptide. Directly ex vivo after tetramer sorting, the TCR repertoires of EBV epitope-specific CD8 T cells were deep-sequenced at acute infection and at convalescence. A few people aged roughly 18 to 29 with clinical acute infectious mononucleosis and laboratory evidence of primary EBV infection were used as donors. Heparinized peripheral blood was drawn at clinical presentation with mononucleosis symptoms and was drawn again about 6 months later. Ficoll-Paque density gradient centrifugation was used to isolate PBMCs.

Reading the germline V gene gives CDR1 SGDLS and CDR2 YYNGEE. V loses 4 bases at its end and J loses 7 bases; junction bases beyond the gene matches: 11. The CDR3 runs 15 amino acids, cysteine and phenylalanine included. CDR3 DNA is the only sequence kept; it has 45 bases, read in frame from the first base. Total RNA from at least 9,500 sorted tetramer+ CD8 T cells was reverse transcribed into cDNA for TCR profiling. CDR3 regions were amplified by PCR with primers annealing to V and J regions, adding unique molecular identifiers to track templates. TCRalpha and TCRbeta chains were profiled using the immunoSEQ platform, including its sequencing and error-correction standards. The original pipeline was this. Clonal copy numbers were corrected for sequencing and PCR errors, and IMGT conventions were followed to define CDR3s. Only productive rearrangements were analyzed, using immunoSEQ Analyzer versions 2.0 and 3.0, with gene-pairing frequencies processed further in Microsoft Excel. Circos plots were used to visualize V-J pairings, and MEME together with a custom motifSearch program was used to find CDR3 motifs. The OLGA algorithm was used to calculate the probability of generation of TCR sequences. Clonotypes found at both visits were termed persistent, clonotypes found only in the acute phase were termed nonpersistent, and clonotypes found only at convalescence were termed de novo. Any amino acid clonotype used by more than one donor was defined as a public TCR. TCRdb holds this immuneACCESS table with in-frame rearrangements only. Some clones are missing; in checked studies, unresolved V genes explain under half, and the rest has no known cause. For V, J and clone size, that table is used; D and trimming come from the DNA. The sample profile shows some 7,000 clones; 25% to 30% of them were found once. Clones ranked in the top ten supply around 30% of the sample.

In the case of this clone: No quality values exist for individual bases; no much larger clone is one base distant.

Sequences were derived from EBV YVL epitope tetramer+ CD8+ T cells sorted from PBMCs, sampled during acute infectious mononucleosis. The cell subset or site label for this specimen denotes: CD8 T cells binding a tetramer with EBV BRLF1 109-117 peptide (YVL-BR). The receptor comes from a woman aged 18-29 years with infectious mononucleosis caused by EBV. The V and J genes are TRBV9 and TRBJ2-7; 10 bases in the middle match TRBD2. This receptor carries the CDR3 CASSSLASGSREQYF. The nucleotide sequence reads TGTGCCAGCAGCTCCCTGGCTAGCGGGAGTCGAGAGCAGTACTTC.